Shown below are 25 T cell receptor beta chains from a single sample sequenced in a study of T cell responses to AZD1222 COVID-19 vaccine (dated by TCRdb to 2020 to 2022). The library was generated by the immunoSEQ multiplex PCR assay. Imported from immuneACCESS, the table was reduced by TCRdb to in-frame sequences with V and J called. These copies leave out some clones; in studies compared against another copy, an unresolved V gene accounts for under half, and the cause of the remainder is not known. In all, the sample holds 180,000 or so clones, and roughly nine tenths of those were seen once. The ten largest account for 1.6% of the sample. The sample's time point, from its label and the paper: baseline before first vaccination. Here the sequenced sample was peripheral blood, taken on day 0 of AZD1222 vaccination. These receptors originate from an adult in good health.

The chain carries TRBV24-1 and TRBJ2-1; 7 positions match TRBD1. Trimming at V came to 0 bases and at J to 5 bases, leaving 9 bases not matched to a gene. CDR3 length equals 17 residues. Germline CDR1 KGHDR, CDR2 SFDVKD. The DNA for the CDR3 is TGTGCCACCAGTGATTTGCAGCGACAGGGTTTTGACAATGAGCAGTTCTTC. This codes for CATSDLQRQGFDNEQFF.

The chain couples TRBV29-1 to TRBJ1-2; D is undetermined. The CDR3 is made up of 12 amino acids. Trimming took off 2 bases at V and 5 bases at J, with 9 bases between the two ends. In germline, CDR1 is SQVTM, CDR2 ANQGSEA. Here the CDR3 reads CSVEPGHYGYTF. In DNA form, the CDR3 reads TGCAGCGTTGAACCCGGCCATTATGGCTACACCTTC.

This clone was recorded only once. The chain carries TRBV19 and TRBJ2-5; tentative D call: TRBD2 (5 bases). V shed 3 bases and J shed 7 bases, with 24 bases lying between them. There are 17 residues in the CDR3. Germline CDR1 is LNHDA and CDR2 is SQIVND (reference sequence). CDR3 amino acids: CASSIDWSGTRVGTQYF. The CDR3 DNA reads TGTGCCAGTAGTATCGATTGGAGCGGAACGCGGGTTGGGACCCAGTACTTC.

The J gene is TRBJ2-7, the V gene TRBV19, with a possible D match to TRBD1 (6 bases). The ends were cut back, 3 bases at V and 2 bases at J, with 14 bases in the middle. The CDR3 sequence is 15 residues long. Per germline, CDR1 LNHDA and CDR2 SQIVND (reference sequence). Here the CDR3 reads CASSMGSGQTYEQYV. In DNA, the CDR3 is TGTGCCAGTAGTATGGGATCTGGACAGACCTACGAGCAGTACGTC.

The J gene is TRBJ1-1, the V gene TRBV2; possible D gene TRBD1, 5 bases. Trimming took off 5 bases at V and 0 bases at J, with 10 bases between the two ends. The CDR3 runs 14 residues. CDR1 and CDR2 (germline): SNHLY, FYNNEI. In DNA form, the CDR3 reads TGTGCCAGCAGTCCGGAGACAGTGAACACTGAAGCTTTCTTT. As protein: CASSPETVNTEAFF.

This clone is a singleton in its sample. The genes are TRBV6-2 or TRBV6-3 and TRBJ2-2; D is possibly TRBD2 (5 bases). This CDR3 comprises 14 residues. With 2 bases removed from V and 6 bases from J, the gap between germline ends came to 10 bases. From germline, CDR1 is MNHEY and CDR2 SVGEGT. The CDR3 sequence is CASSYRLFAGELFF. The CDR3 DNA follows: TGTGCCAGCAGTTACAGACTATTCGCCGGGGAGCTGTTTTTT.

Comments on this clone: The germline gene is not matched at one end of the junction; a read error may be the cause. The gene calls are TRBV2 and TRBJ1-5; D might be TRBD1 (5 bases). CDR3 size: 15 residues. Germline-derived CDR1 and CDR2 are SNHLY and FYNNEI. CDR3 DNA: TGTGCCAGCAGCGAAGGCGTGCAGGGAGGGCAGCCCCAGCATTTT. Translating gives CASSEGVQGGQPQHF. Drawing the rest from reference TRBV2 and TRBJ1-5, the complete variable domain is EPEVTQTPSHQVTQMGQEVILRCVPISNHLYFYWYRQILGQKVEFLVSFYNNEISEKSEIFDDQFSVERPDGSNFTLKIRSTKLEDSAMYFCASSEGVQGGQPQHFGDGTRLSIL.

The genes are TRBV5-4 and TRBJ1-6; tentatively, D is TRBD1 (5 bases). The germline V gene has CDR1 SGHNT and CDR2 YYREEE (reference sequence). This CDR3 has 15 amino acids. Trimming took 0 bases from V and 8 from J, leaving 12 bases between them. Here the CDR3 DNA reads TGTGCCAGCAGCTTGGCTCAGGGTTTAGATTCACCCCTCCACTTT. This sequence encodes CASSLAQGLDSPLHF.

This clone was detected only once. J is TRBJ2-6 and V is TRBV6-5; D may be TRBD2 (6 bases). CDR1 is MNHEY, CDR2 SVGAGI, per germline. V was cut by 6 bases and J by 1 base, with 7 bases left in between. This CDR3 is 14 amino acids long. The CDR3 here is CASREGSGANVLTF. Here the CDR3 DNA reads TGTGCCAGCAGGGAGGGATCTGGGGCCAACGTCCTGACTTTC.

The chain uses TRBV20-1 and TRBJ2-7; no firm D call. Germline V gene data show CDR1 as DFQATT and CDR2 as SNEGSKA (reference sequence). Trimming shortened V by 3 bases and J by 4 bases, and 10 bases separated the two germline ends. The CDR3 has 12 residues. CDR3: CSASPTVYEQYF. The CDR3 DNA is TGCAGTGCTAGTCCAACAGTTTACGAGCAGTACTTC.

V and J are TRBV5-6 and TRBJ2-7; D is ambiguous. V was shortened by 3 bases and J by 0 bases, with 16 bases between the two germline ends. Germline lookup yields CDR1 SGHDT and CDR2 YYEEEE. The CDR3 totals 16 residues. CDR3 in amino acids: CASSSRARWSSYEQYV. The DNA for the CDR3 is TGTGCCAGCAGCTCGAGAGCCAGGTGGAGCTCCTACGAGCAGTACGTC.

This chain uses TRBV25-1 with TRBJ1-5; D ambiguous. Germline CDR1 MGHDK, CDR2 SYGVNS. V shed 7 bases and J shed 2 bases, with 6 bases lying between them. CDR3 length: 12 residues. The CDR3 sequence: CASTRGNQPQHF. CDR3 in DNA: TGTGCCAGCACTAGGGGCAATCAGCCCCAGCATTTT.

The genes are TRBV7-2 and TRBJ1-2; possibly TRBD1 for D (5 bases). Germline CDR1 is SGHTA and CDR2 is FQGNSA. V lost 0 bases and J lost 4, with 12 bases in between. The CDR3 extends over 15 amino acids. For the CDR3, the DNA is TGTGCCAGCAGCTTAGCGCAGGGACCCCTCTATGGCTACACCTTC. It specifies CASSLAQGPLYGYTF.

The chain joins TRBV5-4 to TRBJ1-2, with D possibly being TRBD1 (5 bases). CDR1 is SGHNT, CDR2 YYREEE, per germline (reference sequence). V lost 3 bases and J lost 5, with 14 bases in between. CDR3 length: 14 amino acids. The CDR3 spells CASSSLGDGYGYTF. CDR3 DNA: TGTGCCAGCAGCTCACTCGGGGACGGATATGGCTACACCTTC.

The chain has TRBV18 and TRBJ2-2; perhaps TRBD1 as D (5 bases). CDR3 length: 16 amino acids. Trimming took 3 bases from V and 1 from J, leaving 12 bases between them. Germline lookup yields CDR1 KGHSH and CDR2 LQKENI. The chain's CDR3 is CASSPDSPMNTGELFF. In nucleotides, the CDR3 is TGTGCCAGCTCACCCGACAGCCCGATGAACACCGGGGAGCTGTTTTTT.

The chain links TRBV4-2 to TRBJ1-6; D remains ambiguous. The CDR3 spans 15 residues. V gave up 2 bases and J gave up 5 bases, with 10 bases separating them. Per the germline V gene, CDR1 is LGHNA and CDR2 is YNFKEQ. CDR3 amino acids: CASSQPDGDNSPLHF. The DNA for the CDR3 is TGTGCCAGCAGCCAACCGGACGGAGATAATTCACCCCTCCACTTT.

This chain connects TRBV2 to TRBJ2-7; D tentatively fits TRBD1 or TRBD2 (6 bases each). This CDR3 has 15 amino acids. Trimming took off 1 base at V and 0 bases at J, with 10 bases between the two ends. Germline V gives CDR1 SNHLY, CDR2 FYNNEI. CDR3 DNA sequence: TGTGCCAGCAGTGAAGAGGGGGGAAGCTCCTACGAGCAGTACGTC. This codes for CASSEEGGSSYEQYV.

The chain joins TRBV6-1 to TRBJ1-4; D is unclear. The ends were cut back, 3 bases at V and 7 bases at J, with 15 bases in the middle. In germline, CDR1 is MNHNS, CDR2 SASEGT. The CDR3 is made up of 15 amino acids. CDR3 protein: CASSDGRIGLEKLFF. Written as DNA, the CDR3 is TGTGCCAGCAGTGATGGGCGGATAGGGCTTGAAAAACTGTTTTTT.

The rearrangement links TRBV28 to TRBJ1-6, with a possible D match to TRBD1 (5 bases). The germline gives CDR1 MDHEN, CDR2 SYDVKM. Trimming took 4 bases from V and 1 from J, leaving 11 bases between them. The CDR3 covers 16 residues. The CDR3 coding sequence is TGTGCCAGCAGTTCCGGGGACGGTTCCTATAATTCACCCCTCCACTTT. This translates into CASSSGDGSYNSPLHF.

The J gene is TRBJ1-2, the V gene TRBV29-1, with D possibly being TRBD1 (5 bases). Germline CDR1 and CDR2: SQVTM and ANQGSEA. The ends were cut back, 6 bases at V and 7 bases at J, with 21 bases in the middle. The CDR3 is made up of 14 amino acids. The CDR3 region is CSVGEVSKTSGYTF. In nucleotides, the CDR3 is TGCAGCGTGGGGGAGGTTTCGAAAACGTCTGGCTACACCTTC.

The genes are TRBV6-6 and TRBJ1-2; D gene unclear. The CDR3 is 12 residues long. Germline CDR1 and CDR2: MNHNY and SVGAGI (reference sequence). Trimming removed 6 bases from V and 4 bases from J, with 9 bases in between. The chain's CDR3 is CASSGSRYGYTF. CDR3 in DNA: TGTGCCAGCAGCGGTTCGCGCTATGGCTACACCTTC.

The DNA of the CDR3 is TGTGCCAGCAGCCCTGGGACAGGCTACAATGAGCAGTTCTTC. Translation: CASSPGTGYNEQFF. The chain recombines TRBV13 with TRBJ2-1, with 8 bases lining up with TRBD1. Germline V gives CDR1 PRHDT, CDR2 FYEKMQ (reference sequence). After removal of 5 bases from V and 3 bases from J, the junction contained 3 bases not matched to a gene. This CDR3 is 14 amino acids long.

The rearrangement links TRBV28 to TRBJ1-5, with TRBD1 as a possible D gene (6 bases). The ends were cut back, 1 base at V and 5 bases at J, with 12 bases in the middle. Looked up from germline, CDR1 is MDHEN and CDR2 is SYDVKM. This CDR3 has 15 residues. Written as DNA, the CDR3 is TGTGCCAGCAGTTTATATTCGGCAGGGGATCAGCCCCAGCATTTT. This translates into CASSLYSAGDQPQHF. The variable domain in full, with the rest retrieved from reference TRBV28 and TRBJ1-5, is DVKVTQSSRYLVKRTGEKVFLECVQDMDHENMFWYRQDPGLGLRLIYFSYDVKMKEKGDIPEGYSVSREKKERFSLILESASTNQTSMYLCASSLYSAGDQPQHFGDGTRLSIL.

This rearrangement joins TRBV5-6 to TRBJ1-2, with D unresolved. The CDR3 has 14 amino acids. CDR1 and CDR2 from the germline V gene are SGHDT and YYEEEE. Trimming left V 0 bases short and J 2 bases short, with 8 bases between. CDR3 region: CASSLVSQNYGYTF. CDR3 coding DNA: TGTGCCAGCAGCTTGGTGAGCCAGAACTATGGCTACACCTTC.

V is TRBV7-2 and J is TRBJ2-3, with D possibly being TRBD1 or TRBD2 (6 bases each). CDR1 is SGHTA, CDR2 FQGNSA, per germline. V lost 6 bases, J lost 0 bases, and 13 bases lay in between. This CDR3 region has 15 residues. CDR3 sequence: CASSGGTLSTDTQYF. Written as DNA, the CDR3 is TGTGCCAGCAGTGGCGGGACACTGAGCACAGATACGCAGTATTTT.